The next 22 T cell receptor beta chains were all read from a single sample in a study of blood T cell repertoires in COVID-19. Using immunoSEQ multiplex PCR, the repertoire was profiled, and TCRdb retains in-frame clones only, with some absent. The repertoire holds about 21,000 clones, with roughly 84% as singletons. Sequencing was performed on peripheral blood. These TCRs come from a man aged 40-49 years with acute or convalescent COVID-19.

The CDR3 DNA is TGTGCCAGCAGCCAAGACCCAGTCCGGGCCGCGAGGGACTATGAAAAACTGTTTTTT. It yields the protein CASSQDPVRAARDYEKLFF. V and J are TRBV3-1 (or the pseudogene TRBV3-2) and TRBJ1-4; the D gene is possibly TRBD1 (5 bases). Looked up from germline, CDR1 is LGHDT and CDR2 is YNNKEL (reference sequence). The CDR3 has 19 residues. V was pared by 0 bases and J by 6 bases, with 23 bases between.

The chain couples TRBV11-3 to TRBJ2-7; no clear D. Germline CDR1 reads SGHNT; CDR2 reads YENEEA. The CDR3 loop spans 13 amino acids. V dropped 2 bases and J dropped 6 bases, with 11 bases sitting between them. In nucleotides, the CDR3 is TGTGCCAGCAGCTTATCATCGGTTTCCGAGCAGTACTTC. Its protein product is CASSLSSVSEQYF.

The chain recombines TRBV29-1 with TRBJ2-7; D may be TRBD1 (5 bases). V was shortened by 3 bases and J by 3 bases, with 9 bases between the two germline ends. The CDR3 covers 12 residues. Looked up from germline, CDR1 is SQVTM and CDR2 is ANQGSEA. In nucleotides, the CDR3 is TGCAGCGTTGACGGGCAGGGCTACGAGCAGTACTTC. This codes for CSVDGQGYEQYF.

The chain has TRBV19 and TRBJ1-4; D uncertain. The CDR3 consists of 11 residues. V lost 5 bases and J lost 7, with 5 bases in between. Germline V gene lookup returns CDR1 LNHDA and CDR2 SQIVND (reference sequence). CDR3: CASSVSEKLFF. The CDR3 nucleotides read TGTGCCAGTAGTGTCAGTGAAAAACTGTTTTTT.

The chain combines TRBV3-1 (or the pseudogene TRBV3-2) with TRBJ2-7; no clear D. The CDR3 is made up of 14 amino acids. The germline CDR1 and CDR2 sequences are LGHDT and YNNKEL (reference sequence). Trimming removed 0 bases at V and 1 base at J, with 7 bases between. The CDR3 spells CASSQDGGSYEQYF. The CDR3, as DNA: TGTGCCAGCAGCCAAGATGGCGGTTCCTACGAGCAGTACTTC.

This clone has only a few counts. V is TRBV21-1 and J is TRBJ2-1; TRBD1, the D gene given by the table, was not confirmed from the DNA. TRBV21-1 is shown as a pseudogene. The CDR3 has 15 amino acids. Here the CDR3 DNA reads TGTGCCAGCAGCAAAGAGCGGACAGGGTACAATGAGCAGTTCTTC. Its translation is CASSKERTGYNEQFF.

The chain has TRBV3-1 (or the pseudogene TRBV3-2) and TRBJ2-7; 10 bases match TRBD1. The V gene end was trimmed by 4 bases and the J gene end by 6 bases; junction bases not matched to a gene: 6. The CDR3 is 14 residues long. The V gene's germline CDR1 is LGHDT and CDR2 YNNKEL (reference sequence). CDR3 DNA: TGTGCCAGCAGCCGAACCGGGACAGGGGTCGAGCAGTACTTC. This gives the protein CASSRTGTGVEQYF.

The chain uses TRBV30 and TRBJ2-7, with unresolved D. The CDR3 totals 13 residues. CDR1 is GTSNPN, CDR2 SVGIG, per germline (reference sequence). The ends were cut back, 0 bases at V and 7 bases at J, with 13 bases in the middle. The CDR3 sequence: CAWSVLQAQEQYF. CDR3 nucleotide sequence: TGTGCCTGGAGTGTACTGCAGGCCCAGGAGCAGTACTTC.

The V call is TRBV9, the J call TRBJ2-2; 9 bases line up with TRBD2. The CDR3 extends over 15 amino acids. Germline V CDR1 and CDR2: SGDLS, YYNGEE. Losses at the gene ends were 4 bases for V and 5 bases for J; bases not matched to a gene: 6. The CDR3 DNA reads as TGTGCCAGCAGCATCCGAGCGGGAGGAACCGGGGAGCTGTTTTTT. Encoded protein: CASSIRAGGTGELFF.

The chain recombines TRBV13 with TRBJ2-2; 10 nucleotides agree with TRBD2. This CDR3 region has 19 residues. Germline CDR1 and CDR2: PRHDT and FYEKMQ (reference sequence). V was pared by 6 bases and J by 4 bases, with 17 bases of the junction left unmatched. The CDR3 DNA reads as TGTGCCAGCAGTTTACGACCGAAGGCTAGCGGGAGTAGCACCGGGGAGCTGTTTTTT. Amino acids: CASSLRPKASGSSTGELFF.

The V and J genes are TRBV30 and TRBJ2-5, with 7 positions matching TRBD1. Germline V gene lookup returns CDR1 GTSNPN and CDR2 SVGIG (reference sequence). The CDR3 runs to 11 residues. CDR3 in DNA: TGTGCTCAGGGGGTACAAGAGACCCAGTACTTC. This encodes CAQGVQETQYF.

This chain links TRBV2 with TRBJ1-4, with D possibly TRBD1 on 5 matching bases. Germline CDR1 and CDR2: SNHLY and FYNNEI. Deletions cut 8 bases from V and 8 bases from J, with 12 bases between. CDR3 length: 12 amino acids. The CDR3 loop is CASDPGREKLFF. CDR3 coding DNA: TGTGCCAGCGATCCAGGGAGGGAAAAACTGTTTTTT.

This chain joins TRBV30 and TRBJ2-1; 14 bases map to TRBD2. The CDR3 sequence is 15 residues long. The V gene end was trimmed by 1 base and the J gene end by 6 bases; junction bases not matched to a gene: 2. The germline V gene has CDR1 GTSNPN and CDR2 SVGIG (reference sequence). CDR3 coding DNA: TGTGCCTGGAGTGGGGGACTAGCGGGAGTCAATGAGCAGTTCTTC. Protein: CAWSGGLAGVNEQFF.

This sequence joins TRBV6-6 and TRBJ1-4; 8 positions match TRBD1. Germline CDR1 MNHNY, CDR2 SVGAGI (reference sequence). After removal of 6 bases from V and 0 bases from J, the junction contained 21 bases not matched to a gene. The CDR3 is 21 residues long. The CDR3 spells CASSSVGRGQGRSATNEKLFF. The CDR3 nucleotides are TGTGCCAGCAGCTCGGTTGGAAGAGGACAGGGAAGGTCTGCAACTAATGAAAAACTGTTTTTT.

CDR3 amino acids: CASSLSGGAATEAFF. The CDR3 bases are TGCGCCAGCAGCTTGTCAGGGGGCGCAGCGACTGAAGCTTTCTTT. The V and J genes are TRBV5-1 and TRBJ1-1, with 8 bases fitting TRBD1. In germline, CDR1 is SGHRS, CDR2 YFSETQ. V gave up 1 base and J gave up 5 bases; unmatched junction bases: 7. The CDR3 has 15 residues.

The V gene is TRBV5-6, the J gene TRBJ1-2, with 8 bases lining up with TRBD1. Germline V lookup: CDR1 SGHDT, CDR2 YYEEEE. The CDR3 runs to 15 residues. With 2 bases clipped from V and 1 base from J, the junction kept 4 bases outside the gene matches. The CDR3 is CASSLGTGVNYGYTF. The CDR3, as DNA: TGTGCCAGCAGCTTAGGGACAGGAGTTAACTATGGCTACACCTTC. The full variable domain, its missing parts supplied by reference TRBV5-6 and TRBJ1-2, is DAGVTQSPTHLIKTRGQQVTLRCSPKSGHDTVSWYQQALGQGPQFIFQYYEEEERQRGNFPDRFSGHQFPNYSSELNVNALLLGDSALYLCASSLGTGVNYGYTFGSGTRLTVV.

This clone appeared a few times. The CDR3 is CASSLRLGEAQPQHF. The DNA for the CDR3 is TGTGCCAGCAGCTTAAGGTTGGGGGAGGCTCAGCCCCAGCATTTT. This rearrangement joins TRBV7-2 to TRBJ1-5; D perhaps matches TRBD1 (5 bases). The CDR3 is 15 amino acids. CDR1 and CDR2 from the germline V gene are SGHTA and FQGNSA. Between the trimmed V and J ends, which lost 2 bases and 6 bases, there was a span of 14 bases.

This rearrangement joins TRBV28 to TRBJ1-2, with D perhaps matching TRBD1 (6 bases). Germline lookup yields CDR1 MDHEN and CDR2 SYDVKM. The CDR3 loop spans 13 amino acids. V dropped 6 bases and J dropped 3 bases, with 11 bases sitting between them. Here the CDR3 DNA reads TGTGCCAGCAGGATAGGACAGCACTATGGCTACACCTTC. This sequence encodes CASRIGQHYGYTF.

This clone appeared a few times. This chain connects TRBV7-6 to TRBJ2-3; D may be TRBD1 (8 bases). V lost 5 bases, J lost 5 bases, and 26 bases lay in between. Germline CDR1 is SGHVS and CDR2 is FNYEAQ. The CDR3 covers 18 residues. Here the CDR3 reads CASSALLTGEAGVDTQYF. CDR3 DNA: TGTGCCAGCAGCGCCCTGTTGACAGGGGAGGCGGGAGTAGATACGCAGTATTTT.

The chain carries TRBV18 and TRBJ1-3, with a weak D call TRBD1 (6 bases). Germline assignment: CDR1 KGHSH and CDR2 LQKENI. This CDR3 has 16 residues. Trimming removed 0 bases at V and 4 bases at J, with 13 bases between. CDR3 protein: CASSPPTGSWGNTIYF. CDR3 DNA: TGTGCCAGCTCACCACCGACAGGCTCCTGGGGAAACACCATATATTTT. The full variable domain, completed using reference TRBV18 and TRBJ1-3, is NAGVMQNPRHLVRRRGQEARLRCSPMKGHSHVYWYRQLPEEGLKFMVYLQKENIIDESGMPKERFSAEFPKEGPSILRIQQVVRGDSAAYFCASSPPTGSWGNTIYFGEGSWLTVV.

This clone was detected once. The chain has TRBV6-2 or TRBV6-3 and TRBJ1-1; D ambiguous. The CDR3 has 16 amino acids. Trimming cost V 4 bases and J 0 bases, with 15 bases left between them. Germline CDR1 MNHEY, CDR2 SVGEGT. The chain's CDR3 is CASSFSILSMNTEAFF. CDR3 in DNA: TGTGCCAGCAGTTTCTCCATCCTATCCATGAACACTGAAGCTTTCTTT.

The chain carries TRBV30 and TRBJ1-1; 7 bases are shared with TRBD1. V shed 1 base and J 5 bases; nucleotides not matched to a gene: 7. The CDR3 spans 14 residues. CDR1 is GTSNPN, CDR2 SVGIG, per germline (reference sequence). The CDR3 protein is CAWSDTGEWTEAFF. The CDR3 nucleotides read TGTGCCTGGAGTGACACAGGGGAGTGGACTGAAGCTTTCTTT.